This is a list of T cell receptor beta chains from one sample in a study of patients and donors after allogeneic stem cell transplantation. TCRdb reanalysed the RT-PCR reads using MiXCR and keeps one entry per CDR3 protein. The sample includes over 150,000 distinct CDR3 sequences, 30% of them seen just once. The sequencing sample was made of blood, either unsorted or a sorted T cell fraction (not recorded which). These receptors all come from a human donor who was either an allogeneic HSCT recipient or a stem cell or donor lymphocyte infusion donor (not recorded which). It is not recorded whose cells these are; they may come from a transplant donor. Each CDR3 is given with its conserved first and last residue. The D gene is left open where the match is weak. Clone size, where shown, is once, few, many, or a class for clones that have expanded.

v_call: TRBV12-3/TRBV12-4
clone_size: .
j_call: TRBJ2-3
d_call: TRBD2
cdr3_aa: CASSLGGADTQYF

v_call: TRBV20-1
clone_size: .
j_call: TRBJ2-7
d_call: .
cdr3_aa: CSAARDSYEQYF

v_call: TRBV27
clone_size: many
j_call: TRBJ1-2
d_call: .
cdr3_aa: CASSLTVNYGYTF

v_call: TRBV4-3
clone_size: many
j_call: TRBJ1-1
d_call: .
cdr3_aa: CASSQGRNTEAFF

v_call: TRBV9
clone_size: .
j_call: TRBJ1-2
d_call: .
cdr3_aa: CASSVDPGPRYGYTF

v_call: TRBV20-1
clone_size: .
j_call: TRBJ2-7
d_call: .
cdr3_aa: CSARWSDKQYF

v_call: TRBV7-9
clone_size: .
j_call: TRBJ2-7
d_call: .
cdr3_aa: CASSLEAGNSYEQYF

v_call: TRBV7-2
clone_size: .
j_call: TRBJ1-3
d_call: .
cdr3_aa: CASSFRRHTIYF

v_call: TRBV20-1
clone_size: few
j_call: TRBJ1-5
d_call: .
cdr3_aa: CSAIAGHGNQPQHF

v_call: TRBV20-1
clone_size: few
j_call: TRBJ2-1
d_call: TRBD2
cdr3_aa: CSSLWTSGYNEQFF

v_call: TRBV4-2
clone_size: many
j_call: TRBJ1-3
d_call: .
cdr3_aa: CASSQGQTTGNTIYF

v_call: TRBV20-1
clone_size: .
j_call: TRBJ2-2
d_call: .
cdr3_aa: CSANGAGELFF

v_call: TRBV2
clone_size: .
j_call: TRBJ2-7
d_call: .
cdr3_aa: CASSDLGVVEQYF

v_call: TRBV6-5
clone_size: .
j_call: TRBJ2-7
d_call: .
cdr3_aa: CASSYGPPPGTGVYEQYF

v_call: TRBV7-9
clone_size: .
j_call: TRBJ2-7
d_call: TRBD1
cdr3_aa: CASSLGLYRGRGFSSSYEQYF

v_call: TRBV29-1
clone_size: few
j_call: TRBJ2-5
d_call: TRBD1
cdr3_aa: CSVDSHRGLFQETQYF

v_call: TRBV6-6
clone_size: few
j_call: TRBJ2-3
d_call: .
cdr3_aa: CASSYGLALSTDTQYF

v_call: TRBV11-1
clone_size: .
j_call: TRBJ2-7
d_call: TRBD2
cdr3_aa: CASTSGRDYEQYF

v_call: TRBV29-1
clone_size: few
j_call: TRBJ2-3
d_call: TRBD1
cdr3_aa: CSVGTGPTDTQYF

v_call: TRBV6-5
clone_size: few
j_call: TRBJ2-3
d_call: .
cdr3_aa: CASSYHAGHTDTQYF

v_call: TRBV6-5
clone_size: .
j_call: TRBJ2-5
d_call: TRBD1
cdr3_aa: CASSQHRGQKTQYF

v_call: TRBV5-1
clone_size: .
j_call: TRBJ2-7
d_call: .
cdr3_aa: CASSLQGPYEQYF

v_call: TRBV27
clone_size: .
j_call: TRBJ2-7
d_call: TRBD1
cdr3_aa: CASSSRTGGMSYEQYF

v_call: TRBV27
clone_size: many
j_call: TRBJ1-5
d_call: TRBD1
cdr3_aa: CASSSTGPSQPQHF

v_call: TRBV20-1
clone_size: few
j_call: TRBJ1-5
d_call: .
cdr3_aa: CSAGREHSGQPQHF

v_call: TRBV12-3/TRBV12-4
clone_size: few
j_call: TRBJ1-5
d_call: .
cdr3_aa: CASSFFNQPQHF

v_call: TRBV20-1
clone_size: .
j_call: TRBJ2-7
d_call: .
cdr3_aa: CSANTGRRGGSYEQYF

v_call: TRBV28
clone_size: .
j_call: TRBJ2-3
d_call: TRBD2
cdr3_aa: CASSSRGREGTDTQYF

v_call: TRBV9
clone_size: .
j_call: TRBJ2-1
d_call: TRBD2
cdr3_aa: CASSVGPSGTYNEQFF

v_call: TRBV5-4
clone_size: .
j_call: TRBJ2-4
d_call: TRBD1
cdr3_aa: CASSPRGGQGKNIQYF

v_call: TRBV7-9
clone_size: .
j_call: TRBJ2-1
d_call: .
cdr3_aa: CASSQVGSGLSEQFF

v_call: TRBV27
clone_size: few
j_call: TRBJ1-6
d_call: .
cdr3_aa: CASSVSHSPLHF

v_call: TRBV12-3/TRBV12-4
clone_size: few
j_call: TRBJ2-3
d_call: .
cdr3_aa: CASSLVVNTQYF

v_call: TRBV9
clone_size: .
j_call: TRBJ1-1
d_call: TRBD1
cdr3_aa: CASSARDRLNTEAFF

v_call: TRBV2
clone_size: .
j_call: TRBJ2-7
d_call: TRBD2
cdr3_aa: CASRGSTYEQYF

v_call: TRBV5-1
clone_size: .
j_call: TRBJ2-7
d_call: .
cdr3_aa: CASSLYSGEQYF

v_call: TRBV6-5
clone_size: .
j_call: TRBJ1-2
d_call: .
cdr3_aa: CASRVLGQGYGYTF

v_call: TRBV5-1
clone_size: .
j_call: TRBJ2-1
d_call: .
cdr3_aa: CASSLRGPGEINEQFF

v_call: TRBV6-5
clone_size: .
j_call: TRBJ2-7
d_call: .
cdr3_aa: CASSYSKGPRDEQYF

v_call: TRBV27
clone_size: few
j_call: TRBJ1-1
d_call: .
cdr3_aa: CASSLYPGGTEAFF